The TCR beta chain under discussion was sequenced for a study of OX40 agonist ivuxolimab in advanced cancers. This table comes from immunoSEQ multiplex PCR, and its TCRdb copy is limited to in-frame clones, with some not included. The sample carries 66,000 or so clones, roughly 90% recorded once. The count of this clone is one. This sample comprised CD4+ or CD8+ T cells sorted from blood, obtained in a trial of the OX40 agonist ivuxolimab. The sequence derives from an adult with an advanced solid tumor such as melanoma, head and neck, liver or kidney cancer.

The chain's CDR3 is CASSYHPDETQYF. CDR3 in DNA: TGTGCCAGCAGTTACCATCCTGACGAGACCCAGTACTTC. V is TRBV6-5 and J is TRBJ2-5; D is ambiguous. This CDR3 contains 13 residues. Germline V gives CDR1 MNHEY, CDR2 SVGAGI. V was shortened by 2 bases and J by 5 bases, with 9 bases between the two germline ends.